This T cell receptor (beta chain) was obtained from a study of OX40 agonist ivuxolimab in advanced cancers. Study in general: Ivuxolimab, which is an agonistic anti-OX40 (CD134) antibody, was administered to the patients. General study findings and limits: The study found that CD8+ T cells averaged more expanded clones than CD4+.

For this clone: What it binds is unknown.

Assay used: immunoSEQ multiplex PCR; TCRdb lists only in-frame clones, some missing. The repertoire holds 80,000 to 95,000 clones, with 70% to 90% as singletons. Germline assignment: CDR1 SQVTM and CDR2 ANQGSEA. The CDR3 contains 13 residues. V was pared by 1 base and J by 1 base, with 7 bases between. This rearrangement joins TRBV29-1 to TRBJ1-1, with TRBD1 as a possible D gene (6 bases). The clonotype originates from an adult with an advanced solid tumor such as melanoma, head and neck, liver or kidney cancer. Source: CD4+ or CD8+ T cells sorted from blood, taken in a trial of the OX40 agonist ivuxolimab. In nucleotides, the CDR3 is TGCAGCGTTGAAGGGGGGCAGAACACTGAAGCTTTCTTT. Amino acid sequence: CSVEGGQNTEAFF.